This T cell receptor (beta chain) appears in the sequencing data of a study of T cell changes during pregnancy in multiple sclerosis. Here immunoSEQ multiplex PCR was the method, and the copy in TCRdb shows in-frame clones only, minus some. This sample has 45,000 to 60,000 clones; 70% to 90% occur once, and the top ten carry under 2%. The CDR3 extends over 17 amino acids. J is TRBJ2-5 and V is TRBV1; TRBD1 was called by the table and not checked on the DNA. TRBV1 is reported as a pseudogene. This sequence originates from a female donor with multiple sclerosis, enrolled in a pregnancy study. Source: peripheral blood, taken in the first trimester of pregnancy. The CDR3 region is CTSSQETLTGDWETQYF. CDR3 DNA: TGCACCAGCAGCCAGGAAACCTTGACAGGGGATTGGGAGACCCAGTACTTC.